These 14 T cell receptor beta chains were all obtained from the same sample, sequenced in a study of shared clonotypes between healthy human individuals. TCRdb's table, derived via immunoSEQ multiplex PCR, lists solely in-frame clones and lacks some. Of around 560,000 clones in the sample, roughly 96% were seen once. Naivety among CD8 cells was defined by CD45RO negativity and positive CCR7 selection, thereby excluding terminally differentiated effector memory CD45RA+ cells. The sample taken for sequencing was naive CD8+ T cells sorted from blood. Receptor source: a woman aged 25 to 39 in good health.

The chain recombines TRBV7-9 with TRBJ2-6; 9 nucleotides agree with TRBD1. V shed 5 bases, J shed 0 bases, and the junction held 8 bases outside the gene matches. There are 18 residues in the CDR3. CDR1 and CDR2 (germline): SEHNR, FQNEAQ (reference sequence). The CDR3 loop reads CASSPSGTGNSGANVLTF. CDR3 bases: TGTGCCAGCAGCCCCTCCGGGACAGGGAACTCTGGGGCCAACGTCCTGACTTTC.

CDR3 sequence: CASSLGEWAYEQYF. DNA for the CDR3: TGCGCCAGCAGCTTGGGCGAGTGGGCCTACGAGCAGTACTTC. The V gene is TRBV5-1, the J gene TRBJ2-7; unclear D gene. Germline assignment: CDR1 SGHRS and CDR2 YFSETQ. This CDR3 comprises 14 residues. The V end was cut by 0 bases, the J end by 2 bases, with 9 bases between.

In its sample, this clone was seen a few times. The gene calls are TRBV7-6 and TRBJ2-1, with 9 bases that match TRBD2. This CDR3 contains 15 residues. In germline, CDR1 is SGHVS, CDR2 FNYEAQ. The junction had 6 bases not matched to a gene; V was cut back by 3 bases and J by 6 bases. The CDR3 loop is CASSFTSGSGNEQFF. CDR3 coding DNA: TGTGCCAGCAGCTTCACTAGCGGGTCTGGCAATGAGCAGTTCTTC.

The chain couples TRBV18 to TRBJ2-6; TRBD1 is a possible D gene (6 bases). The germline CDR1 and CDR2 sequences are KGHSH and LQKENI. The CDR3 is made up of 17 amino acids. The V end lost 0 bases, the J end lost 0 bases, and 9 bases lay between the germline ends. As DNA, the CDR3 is TGTGCCAGCTCACCACCGGGACAAACCTCTGGGGCCAACGTCCTGACTTTC. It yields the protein CASSPPGQTSGANVLTF. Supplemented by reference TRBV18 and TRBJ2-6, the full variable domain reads NAGVMQNPRHLVRRRGQEARLRCSPMKGHSHVYWYRQLPEEGLKFMVYLQKENIIDESGMPKERFSAEFPKEGPSILRIQQVVRGDSAAYFCASSPPGQTSGANVLTFGAGSRLTVL.

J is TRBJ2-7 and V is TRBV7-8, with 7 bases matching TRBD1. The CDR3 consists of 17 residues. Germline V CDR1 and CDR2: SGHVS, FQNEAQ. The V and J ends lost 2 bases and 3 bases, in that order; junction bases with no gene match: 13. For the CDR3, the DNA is TGTGCCAGCAGCTTATTTCCCGACAGGGCAGTGAGCTACGAGCAGTACTTC. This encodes CASSLFPDRAVSYEQYF.

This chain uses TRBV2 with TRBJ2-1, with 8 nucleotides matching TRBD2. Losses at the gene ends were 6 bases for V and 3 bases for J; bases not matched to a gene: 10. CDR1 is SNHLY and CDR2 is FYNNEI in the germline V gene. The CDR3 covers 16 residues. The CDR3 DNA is TGTGCCAGCAGGGCTGCCGGGACTAGTGACTACAATGAGCAGTTCTTC. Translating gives CASRAAGTSDYNEQFF.

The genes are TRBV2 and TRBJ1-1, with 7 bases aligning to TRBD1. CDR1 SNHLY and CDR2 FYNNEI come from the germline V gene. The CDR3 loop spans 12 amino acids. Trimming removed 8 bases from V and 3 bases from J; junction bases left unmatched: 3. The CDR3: CASETGDTEAFF. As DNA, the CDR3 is TGTGCCAGCGAAACAGGGGACACTGAAGCTTTCTTT.

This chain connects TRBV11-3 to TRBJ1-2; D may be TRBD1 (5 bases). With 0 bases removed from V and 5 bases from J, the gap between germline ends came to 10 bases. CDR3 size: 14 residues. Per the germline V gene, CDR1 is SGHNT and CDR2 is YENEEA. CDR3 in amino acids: CASSLDGQPYGYTF. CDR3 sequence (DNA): TGTGCCAGCAGCTTAGATGGACAACCATATGGCTACACCTTC.

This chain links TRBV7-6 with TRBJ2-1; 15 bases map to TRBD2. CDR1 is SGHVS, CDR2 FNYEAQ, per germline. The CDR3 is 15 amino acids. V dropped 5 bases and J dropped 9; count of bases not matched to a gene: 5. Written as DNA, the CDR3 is TGTGCCAGCAGCCCGCGGACTAGCGGGAGGGGTGAGCAGTTCTTC. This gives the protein CASSPRTSGRGEQFF.

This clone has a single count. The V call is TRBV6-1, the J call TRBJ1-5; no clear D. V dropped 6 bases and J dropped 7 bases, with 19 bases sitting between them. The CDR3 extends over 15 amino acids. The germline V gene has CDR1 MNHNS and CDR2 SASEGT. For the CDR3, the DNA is TGTGCCAGCAGGGATTGGACCCCTACCGAACAGCCCCAGCATTTT. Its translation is CASRDWTPTEQPQHF.

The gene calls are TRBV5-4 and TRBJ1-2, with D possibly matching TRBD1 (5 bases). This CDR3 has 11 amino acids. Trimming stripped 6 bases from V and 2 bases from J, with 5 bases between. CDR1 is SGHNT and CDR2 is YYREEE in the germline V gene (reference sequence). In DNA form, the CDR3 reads TGTGCCAGCAAGGGGAACTATGGCTACACCTTC. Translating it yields CASKGNYGYTF. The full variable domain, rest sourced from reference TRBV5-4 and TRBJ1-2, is ETGVTQSPTHLIKTRGQQVTLRCSSQSGHNTVSWYQQALGQGPQFIFQYYREEENGRGNFPPRFSGLQFPNYSSELNVNALELDDSALYLCASKGNYGYTFGSGTRLTVV.

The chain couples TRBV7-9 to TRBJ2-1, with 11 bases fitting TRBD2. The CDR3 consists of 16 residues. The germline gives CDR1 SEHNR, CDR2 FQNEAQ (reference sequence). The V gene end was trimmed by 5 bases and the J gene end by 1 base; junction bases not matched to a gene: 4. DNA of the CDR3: TGTGCCAGCAGCAGCAGGACTAGCGGGTCCTACAATGAGCAGTTCTTC. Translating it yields CASSSRTSGSYNEQFF.

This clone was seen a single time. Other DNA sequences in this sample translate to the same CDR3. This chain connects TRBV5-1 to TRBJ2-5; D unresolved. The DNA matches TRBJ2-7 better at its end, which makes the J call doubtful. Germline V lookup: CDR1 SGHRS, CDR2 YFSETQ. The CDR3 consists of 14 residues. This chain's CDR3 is CASSSTGRSYEQYF. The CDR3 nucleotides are TGCGCCAGCAGCTCGACGGGCCGCAGCTACGAGCAGTACTTC.

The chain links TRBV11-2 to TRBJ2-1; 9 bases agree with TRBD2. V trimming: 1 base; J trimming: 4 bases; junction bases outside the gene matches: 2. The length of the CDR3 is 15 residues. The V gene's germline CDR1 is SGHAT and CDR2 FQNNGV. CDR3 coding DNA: TGTGCCAGCAGCTTAGGCCTAGCGGGATACAATGAGCAGTTCTTC. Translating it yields CASSLGLAGYNEQFF.